The entry below describes one T cell receptor beta chain. Other DNA sequences in this specimen translate into the identical CDR3. Naive-designated CD8 cells lacked CD45RO, were positively enriched for CCR7, and omitted terminally differentiated effector memory CD45RA+ cells. The donors, all of them Caucasian adults, lived in Nashville, Tennessee. This sample is part of a study of shared clonotypes between healthy human individuals. Overall study context: Donor composition was a couple of women and a few men, aged 18 to 49.

V was pared by 0 bases and J by 1 base, with 7 bases between. Germline assignment: CDR1 MNHEY and CDR2 SMNVEV (reference sequence). The CDR3 has 14 residues. Here immunoSEQ multiplex PCR was the method, and the copy in TCRdb shows in-frame clones only, minus some. The profile shows around 1.9 million clones, about 92% of them singletons. The chain combines TRBV27 with TRBJ2-7, with D maybe TRBD1 (5 bases). Sequenced material: naive CD8+ T cells from PBMCs. This TCR derives from a young man in good health. Some clones in this sample may be carry-over from other donors' samples. The CDR3 DNA sequence: TGTGCCAGCAGTTTATCGCGACAGTCCTACGAGCAGTACTTC. It translates to CASSLSRQSYEQYF.